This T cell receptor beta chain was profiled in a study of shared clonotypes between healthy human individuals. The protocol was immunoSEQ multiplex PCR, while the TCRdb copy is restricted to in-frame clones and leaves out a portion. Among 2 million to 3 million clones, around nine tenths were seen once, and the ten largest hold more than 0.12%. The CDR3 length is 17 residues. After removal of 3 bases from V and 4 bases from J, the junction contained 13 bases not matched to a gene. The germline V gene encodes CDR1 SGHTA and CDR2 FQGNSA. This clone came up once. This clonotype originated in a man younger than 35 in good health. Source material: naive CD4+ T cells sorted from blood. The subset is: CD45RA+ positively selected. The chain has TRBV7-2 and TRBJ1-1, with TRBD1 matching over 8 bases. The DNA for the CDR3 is TGTGCCAGCAGCTTCTCCCAGGGGGCGCTTAGGGGCACTGAAGCTTTCTTT. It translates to CASSFSQGALRGTEAFF.